A selection of T cell receptor beta chains follows, all from one sample in a study of cytotoxic CD8 clonotypes in ibrutinib-treated CLL. Using immunoSEQ multiplex PCR, the repertoire was profiled, and TCRdb retains in-frame clones only, with some absent. The sample includes 150,000 or so clones, 80% to 90% of them seen just once. The specimen comprised PBMCs, sampled after 24 months of ibrutinib treatment. All receptors derive from a human donor with chronic lymphocytic leukemia. CDR3s include the opening cysteine and the closing phenylalanine or tryptophan. The order of the fields is J gene, D gene, clone size, V gene, CDR3 DNA, CDR3 protein. A D gene is named only where the DNA matches it firmly. For some rows the clone size is stated as once, few or many, or as a class when expanded; others skip it.

J gene: TRBJ1-1; D gene: -; clone size: -; V gene: TRBV28; CDR3 DNA: TGTGCCAGCAGTCTCACCCCTCGGAGAGGCGCTGAAGCTTTCTTT; CDR3 protein: CASSLTPRRGAEAFF
J gene: TRBJ2-5; D gene: -; clone size: -; V gene: TRBV10-3; CDR3 DNA: TGTGCCATGTCCGACCAGGGGCAAGTGGAGACCCAGTACTTC; CDR3 protein: CAMSDQGQVETQYF
J gene: TRBJ1-1; D gene: -; clone size: -; V gene: TRBV28; CDR3 DNA: TGTGCCAGCACCTTCCGGGGGGGGTCAACAAGAACTGAAGCTTTCTTT; CDR3 protein: CASTFRGGSTRTEAFF
J gene: TRBJ1-2; D gene: -; clone size: -; V gene: TRBV10-3; CDR3 DNA: TGTGCCATCAGTGAGTCAAGGGGAACCCTGAACTATGGCTACACCTTC; CDR3 protein: CAISESRGTLNYGYTF
J gene: TRBJ2-3; D gene: -; clone size: -; V gene: TRBV27; CDR3 DNA: TGTGCCAGCAGTCCCATCCGGGCCCAAGCCGAGGATACGCAGTATTTT; CDR3 protein: CASSPIRAQAEDTQYF
J gene: TRBJ2-5; D gene: TRBD2; clone size: -; V gene: TRBV19; CDR3 DNA: TGTGCCAGTAGCCTGACTAGCGGGGGTCCCGAGACCCAGTACTTC; CDR3 protein: CASSLTSGGPETQYF
J gene: TRBJ2-2; D gene: TRBD1; clone size: once; V gene: TRBV2; CDR3 DNA: TGTGCCAGCAGTCGCCGGGACAGCACCACCGGGGAGCTGTTTTTT; CDR3 protein: CASSRRDSTTGELFF
J gene: TRBJ2-3; D gene: TRBD2; clone size: -; V gene: TRBV10-3; CDR3 DNA: TGTGCCATCAGTCCCGGAGGTCTAGCGGGAGGGACAGATACGCAGTATTTT; CDR3 protein: CAISPGGLAGGTDTQYF
J gene: TRBJ2-7; D gene: -; clone size: once; V gene: TRBV7-8; CDR3 DNA: TGTGCCAGCAGCTTAGGGGAGCGTCGGGCCGAGCAGTACTTC; CDR3 protein: CASSLGERRAEQYF
J gene: TRBJ2-1; D gene: TRBD2; clone size: -; V gene: TRBV4-2; CDR3 DNA: TGTGCCAGCAGCGTTACCTCAGCGGGGGGGGACAATGAGCAGTTCTTC; CDR3 protein: CASSVTSAGGDNEQFF